The present TCR beta chain was sequenced within a study of persistence of HIV-infected CD4 T cells. A remark on this clone: Antigen specificity is unknown.

V was trimmed by 6 bases and J by 3 bases, leaving 11 bases between them. Looked up from germline, CDR1 is ENHRY and CDR2 is SYGVKD. The CDR3 loop spans 13 amino acids. General observations from the study: TCRbeta richness was lower in CMV- and Gag-responding cells than in anti-CD3/anti-CD28-responding cells. Antigen-responding cells were enriched for degenerate expanded CDR3beta sequences.

The immunoSEQ assay was version 4, run in survey mode. Libraries were prepared by immunoSEQ multiplex PCR; TCRdb keeps only in-frame clonotypes and omits some of them. The table lists 40,000 to 55,000 clones, 80% to 90% of them singletons, with 2.5% to 4% in the top ten. Cells were stimulated nonspecifically with anti-CD3/anti-CD28 magnetic beads. Sorting selected CD4+ T cells upregulating both CD40 ligand and CD69. Donors had undetectable plasma HIV-1 RNA, under 50 copies/mL, for 4+ years. This sample comprised CD4+ T cells sorted from PBMCs after approximately 19-hour stimulation, obtained from a patient who received antiretroviral therapy. V and J are TRBV10-3 and TRBJ1-1; D is unresolved. This sequence originates from an adult woman with HIV who was CMV-seropositive. The CDR3 DNA reads as TGTGCCATCAGAGGAACGGCAGACACTGAAGCTTTCTTT. Its translation is CAIRGTADTEAFF.